The 28 T cell receptor beta chains presented below share a single source sample, sequenced in a study of spatial heterogeneity in lung cancer. Time point denoted: sample taken at primary tumor resection. Unsorted whole RNA samples from tumor, nontumor lung or frozen PBMC were sequenced. TCRdb used MiXCR to reprocess the 5' RACE reads, holding one entry per CDR3 protein. This table holds some 7,000 distinct CDR3 sequences, 7% found once. The sequencing used PBMCs, collected at surgery. These receptors all come from a male donor with early-stage non-small cell lung cancer.

In the case of this clonotype: The library was designed around alpha chains, so this beta chain is a stray read whose abundance carries little weight. The genes are TRBV7-9 and TRBJ2-3; D perhaps matches TRBD1 (6 bases). Germline values: CDR1 SEHNR, CDR2 FQNEAQ (reference sequence). The CDR3 extends over 17 amino acids. With 6 bases removed from V and 1 base from J, the gap between germline ends came to 20 bases. This chain's CDR3 is CASSAGAAGRGTDTQYF. In DNA form, the CDR3 reads TGTGCCAGCAGTGCAGGGGCGGCTGGACGGGGCACAGATACGCAGTATTTT.

This clonotype was detected many times. This beta chain is a stray sequence in a library constructed for alpha chains; its clone size is not meaningful. The gene calls are TRBV9 and TRBJ2-3; TRBD1 aligns across 7 bases. Trimming at V came to 0 bases and at J to 5 bases, leaving 6 bases not matched to a gene. CDR1 is SGDLS, CDR2 YYNGEE, per germline. The CDR3 consists of 15 residues. CDR3 bases: TGTGCCAGCAGCGTAGGACAGGGTTGGGGAGATACGCAGTATTTT. It is translated as CASSVGQGWGDTQYF.

Ten or more counts support this clonotype. This beta chain was picked up by a library intended for alpha chains and is off target, so its count carries little meaning. The chain links TRBV20-1 to TRBJ2-2, with a possible D match to TRBD2 (6 bases). Trimming took 6 bases from V and 4 from J, leaving 15 bases between them. This CDR3 is built from 14 residues. CDR1 and CDR2 from the germline V gene are DFQATT and SNEGSKA (reference sequence). The CDR3 DNA reads TGCAGTGCCGATCCCGGGGGAGTCACCGGGGAGCTGTTTTTT. Translation: CSADPGGVTGELFF.

With respect to this clonotype: This beta chain is an unintended read in a library built for alpha chains; its size means little. CDR3 DNA sequence: TGTGCCAGCAGCGACAGGGGGCGAACTAATGAAAAACTGTTTTTT. This translates into CASSDRGRTNEKLFF. The chain employs TRBV28 and TRBJ1-4; 10 bases map to TRBD1. The junction had 2 bases not matched to a gene; V was cut back by 6 bases and J by 1 base. This CDR3 spans 15 amino acids. CDR1 is MDHEN and CDR2 is SYDVKM in the germline V gene.

The table lists this clonotype with many counts. Within a library made for alpha chains, this beta chain is off target, and its count is uninformative. V usage is TRBV20-1 and J usage is TRBJ2-1; TRBD2 matches at 12 bases. This CDR3 region has 16 residues. Germline CDR1 DFQATT, CDR2 SNEGSKA (reference sequence). V lost 3 bases to trimming and J lost 7 bases; unmatched junction nucleotides: 10. CDR3 DNA sequence: TGCAGTGCTAGTCCGGGGGTCACTAGCGGGAGGAATGAGCAGTTCTTC. Translating it yields CSASPGVTSGRNEQFF.

This clonotype has more than one count but fewer than ten. Since it is a stray read in a library aimed at alpha chains, this beta chain has a size that is not meaningful. This sequence joins TRBV3-1 and TRBJ2-4, with TRBD2 matching 11 bases. There are 19 residues in the CDR3. Germline V gives CDR1 LGHDT, CDR2 YNNKEL (reference sequence). The V gene end was trimmed by 1 base and the J gene end by 0 bases; junction bases not matched to a gene: 8. Written as DNA, the CDR3 is TGTGCCAGCAGCCAAGGACTAGCGGGACTGAGTCTAGCCAAAAACATTCAGTACTTC. Protein sequence: CASSQGLAGLSLAKNIQYF.

The table lists this clonotype with many counts. The size of this beta chain means little, since it is a stray read in a library made for alpha chains. V is TRBV19 and J is TRBJ1-2, with a weak D call TRBD1 (6 bases). Looked up from germline, CDR1 is LNHDA and CDR2 is SQIVND (reference sequence). The length of the CDR3 is 12 residues. Trimming pared 6 bases from V and 7 bases from J, leaving 12 bases between. CDR3 in amino acids: CASRQGLLGYTF. In DNA form, the CDR3 reads TGTGCCAGTAGGCAGGGGCTACTTGGCTACACCTTC.

This clonotype was counted ten times or more. This beta chain is off target for a library built for alpha chains, so its abundance means little. DNA for the CDR3: TGTGCCAGCAGCCACCCGCTAGCGGGGGATAGGAGCGGGGAGCTGTTTTTT. Translation: CASSHPLAGDRSGELFF. J is TRBJ2-2 and V is TRBV4-2; 10 bases line up with TRBD2. The germline CDR1 and CDR2 sequences are LGHNA and YNFKEQ. This CDR3 region has 17 residues. The J segment lost 7 bases and the V segment lost 3 bases, leaving 11 bases of the junction unmatched.

This clonotype showed up many times. This beta chain lies outside the target of a library built for alpha chains; its clone size means little. The rearrangement uses TRBV20-1 and TRBJ1-5, with D possibly matching TRBD1 (5 bases). V was cut by 6 bases and J by 4 bases, with 13 bases left in between. This CDR3 region has 13 residues. Germline V lookup: CDR1 DFQATT, CDR2 SNEGSKA (reference sequence). The CDR3 spells CSAEDSLNQPQHF. Written as DNA, the CDR3 is TGCAGTGCCGAAGACAGTTTAAATCAGCCCCAGCATTTT.

This clonotype was detected ten times or more. Because the library targeted alpha chains, this beta chain is an off-target read whose size means little. This chain links TRBV30 with TRBJ2-3; 9 bases are a match to TRBD1. The CDR3 has 14 residues. CDR1 and CDR2 (germline): GTSNPN, SVGIG (reference sequence). Losses at the gene ends were 3 bases for V and 6 bases for J; bases not matched to a gene: 7. This CDR3 reads CAWSRQGGVDTQYF. The DNA of the CDR3 is TGTGCCTGGAGCAGACAGGGGGGGGTGGATACGCAGTATTTT.

As concerns this clonotype: The library was prepared for alpha chains; this beta chain is a stray read, so its frequency means little. The genes are TRBV20-1 and TRBJ2-3, with a weak D call TRBD2 (5 bases). Trimming stripped 8 bases from V and 1 base from J, with 13 bases between. CDR3 length equals 13 residues. Germline CDR1 DFQATT, CDR2 SNEGSKA (reference sequence). The CDR3 is CSPGGPRTDTQYF. Here the CDR3 DNA reads TGCAGTCCTGGCGGGCCACGCACAGATACGCAGTATTTT.

Of note for this clonotype: This beta chain was picked up by a library intended for alpha chains and is off target, so its count carries little meaning. The chain couples TRBV6-5 to TRBJ1-3; 8 bases line up with TRBD1. From germline, CDR1 is MNHEY and CDR2 SVGAGI. The V gene end was trimmed by 2 bases and the J gene end by 2 bases; junction bases not matched to a gene: 2. The CDR3 is 15 residues long. The CDR3 DNA reads as TGTGCCAGCAGTTACGGCAGGGGGCCTGGAAACACCATATATTTT. This codes for CASSYGRGPGNTIYF.

This clonotype has a count of ten or more. Within a library made for alpha chains, this beta chain is off target, and its count is uninformative. CDR3 amino acids: CASSSGTGFTDTQYF. The CDR3 DNA sequence: TGTGCCAGCAGCTCCGGGACAGGGTTCACAGATACGCAGTATTTT. The rearrangement links TRBV7-2 to TRBJ2-3; the match to TRBD1 covers 9 bases. The CDR3 totals 15 residues. Germline V lookup: CDR1 SGHTA, CDR2 FQGNSA. Unmatched junction bases numbered 4, after V lost 4 bases and J lost 2 bases. The variable domain in full, with the rest retrieved from reference TRBV7-2 and TRBJ2-3, is GAGVSQSPSNKVTEKGKDVELRCDPISGHTALYWYRQSLGQGLEFLIYFQGNSAPDKSGLPSDRFSAERTGGSVSTLTIQRTQQEDSAVYLCASSSGTGFTDTQYFGPGTRLTVL.

This clonotype was recorded at least ten times. As an off-target read in a library built for alpha chains, this beta chain has a frequency of little significance. The V gene is TRBV7-2, the J gene TRBJ2-1; D is uncertain. This CDR3 is 14 amino acids long. V was shortened by 4 bases and J by 0 bases, with 7 bases between the two germline ends. Germline CDR1 and CDR2: SGHTA and FQGNSA. CDR3 loop: CASSSTSSYNEQFF. DNA of the CDR3: TGTGCCAGCAGCTCCACGTCCTCCTACAATGAGCAGTTCTTC.

This clonotype showed up many times. With the library built for alpha chains, this beta chain is off target and its frequency is not meaningful. The chain joins TRBV3-1 to TRBJ1-2; D gene uncertain. CDR3 length: 13 amino acids. V shed 5 bases and J shed 8 bases, with 15 bases lying between them. Germline CDR1 is LGHDT and CDR2 is YNNKEL (reference sequence). This CDR3 reads CASSYDQVGGYTF. CDR3 DNA: TGTGCCAGCAGCTATGACCAGGTTGGCGGCTACACCTTC.

This clonotype was detected many times. As an off-target read in a library built for alpha chains, this beta chain has a frequency of little significance. The V and J genes are TRBV5-1 and TRBJ2-1; 12 bases match TRBD2. This CDR3 region has 15 residues. Germline V gene lookup returns CDR1 SGHRS and CDR2 YFSETQ. V lost 4 bases and J lost 8; bases outside the gene matches: 7. The chain's CDR3 is CASSPTSGGIDEQFF. The DNA of the CDR3 is TGCGCCAGCAGCCCAACTAGCGGGGGGATCGATGAGCAGTTCTTC.

The table lists this clonotype with a few counts. This beta chain is a stray sequence in a library constructed for alpha chains; its clone size is not meaningful. DNA of the CDR3: TGTGCCAGTAGTATAACGACAGGACAGTACAATCAGCCCCAGCATTTT. Its protein product is CASSITTGQYNQPQHF. The V and J genes are TRBV19 and TRBJ1-5, with a possible D match to TRBD1 (6 bases). V gave up 2 bases and J gave up 3 bases, with 14 bases separating them. Germline-derived CDR1 and CDR2 are LNHDA and SQIVND (reference sequence). The CDR3 runs 16 residues.

This clonotype was detected many times. The library was built for alpha chains, so this beta chain is an off-target read and its size means little. J is TRBJ1-4 and V is TRBV12-3 or TRBV12-4, with D maybe TRBD1 (6 bases). The CDR3 covers 16 residues. Trimming left V 3 bases short and J 0 bases short, with 11 bases between. The DNA of the CDR3 is TGTGCCAGCAGTTTCGGACAGTCAGCAACTAATGAAAAACTGTTTTTT. Translation: CASSFGQSATNEKLFF.

This clonotype was found many times. The size of this beta chain means little, since it is a stray read in a library made for alpha chains. The CDR3 loop reads CASRSNYEQYF. The CDR3 bases are TGTGCCAGCCGGAGTAACTACGAGCAGTACTTC. V usage is TRBV28 and J usage is TRBJ2-7; no clear D. The CDR3 extends over 11 amino acids. CDR1 and CDR2 from the germline V gene are MDHEN and SYDVKM. Trimming removed 8 bases at V and 3 bases at J, with 8 bases between.

This clonotype has at least ten counts. This beta chain is an unintended read in a library built for alpha chains; its size means little. V gene TRBV3-1 combines with J gene TRBJ2-2; D unresolved. There are 13 residues in the CDR3. Germline assignment: CDR1 LGHDT and CDR2 YNNKEL (reference sequence). Trimming took 2 bases from V and 7 from J, leaving 8 bases between them. The CDR3 spells CASSQSHNGELFF. The DNA of the CDR3 is TGTGCCAGCAGCCAATCCCATAACGGGGAGCTGTTTTTT.

Comment on this clonotype: This beta chain is a stray sequence in a library constructed for alpha chains; its clone size is not meaningful. The rearrangement uses TRBV25-1 and TRBJ1-6, with no clear D. CDR3 size: 13 residues. Germline V gene sequence: CDR1 MGHDK, CDR2 SYGVNS. Trimming shortened V by 3 bases and J by 8 bases, and 8 bases separated the two germline ends. The DNA of the CDR3 is TGTGCCAGCAGTGATCATGAATATTCACCCCTCCACTTT. Its translation is CASSDHEYSPLHF.

This clonotype has more than one count but fewer than ten. A library made for alpha chains picked up this beta chain off target, so its size means little. V and J are TRBV7-2 and TRBJ2-1, with D perhaps TRBD2 (5 bases). CDR1 and CDR2 from the germline V gene are SGHTA and FQGNSA. V lost 2 bases and J 2 bases, leaving 13 bases between the germline ends. This CDR3 comprises 16 residues. The CDR3 nucleotides are TGTGCCAGCAGCTTAACAGCACAACTAGCCTACAATGAGCAGTTCTTC. Its translation: CASSLTAQLAYNEQFF.

On this clonotype itself: Because this beta chain is a stray read in a library intended to capture alpha chains, its abundance should not be given much weight. The genes are TRBV12-3 or TRBV12-4 and TRBJ1-1, with no clear D. V was trimmed by 4 bases and J by 1 base, leaving 13 bases between them. The CDR3 is 15 residues long. For the CDR3, the DNA is TGTGCCAGCAGTTCCCCGGTGGACGGGAACACTGAAGCTTTCTTT. It translates to CASSSPVDGNTEAFF.

This clonotype was counted many times. For a library built for alpha chains, this beta chain is a stray read; little rests on its size. This chain links TRBV5-1 with TRBJ2-5; D is unresolved. Germline V gives CDR1 SGHRS, CDR2 YFSETQ. The length of the CDR3 is 13 residues. Trimming shortened V by 6 bases and J by 2 bases, and 11 bases separated the two germline ends. The CDR3 nucleotides are TGCGCCAGCACCCGCGACATACAAGAGACCCAGTACTTC. This codes for CASTRDIQETQYF.

As for this clonotype: Because the library targeted alpha chains, this beta chain is an off-target read whose size means little. The chain is built from TRBV27 and TRBJ1-6; D is undetermined. CDR3 length equals 13 residues. The V gene lost 3 bases and the J gene lost 10 bases, with 10 bases spanning the gap. CDR1 and CDR2 (germline): MNHEY, SMNVEV (reference sequence). CDR3 bases: TGTGCCAGCAGTTTGTGGGTAAACTCACCCCTCCACTTT. Its protein is CASSLWVNSPLHF.

To note about this clonotype: Sequence at one end of the junction differs from germline and may be a read error. This beta chain is an off-target read within a library intended for alpha chains, so its frequency means little. The V call is TRBV7-7, the J call TRBJ2-5, with 9 bases that match TRBD1. The CDR3 is 14 amino acids. Germline V gene data show CDR1 as SSHAT and CDR2 as FNYEAQ (reference sequence). The CDR3, as DNA: TGTGCTAGCAGCCAACAGGGGGCGGCGGAGACCCAGTACTTC. Amino acids: CASSQQGAAETQYF.

This clonotype was recorded many times. For a library built for alpha chains, this beta chain is a stray read; little rests on its size. The chain carries TRBV28 and TRBJ1-2, with 8 bases identical to TRBD1. Trimming removed 6 bases from V and 8 bases from J; junction bases left unmatched: 5. CDR3 length: 12 amino acids. Germline CDR1 and CDR2: MDHEN and SYDVKM. The CDR3 is CASRSQGAGYTF. In DNA form, the CDR3 reads TGTGCCAGCAGATCCCAGGGGGCCGGCTACACCTTC.

This clonotype has at least ten counts. This beta chain is an unintended read in a library built for alpha chains; its size means little. V is TRBV28 and J is TRBJ1-2; no definite D call. Per germline, CDR1 MDHEN and CDR2 SYDVKM. Trimming stripped 6 bases from V and 8 bases from J, with 10 bases between. The CDR3 is made up of 11 amino acids. DNA of the CDR3: TGTGCCAGCAGAGAAGGCAGCGGCTACACCTTC. Residues: CASREGSGYTF.